These T cell receptor beta chains were read from a single sample in a study of siplizumab effects on memory and regulatory T cells. Some clones are missing from TCRdb's copy, which holds only in-frame ones; the method was immunoSEQ multiplex PCR. The sample lists roughly 40,000 clones; around 92% were seen once. The material sequenced was naive CD4+ T cells sorted from blood. All receptors derive from a human donor in good health. Both conserved end residues are part of each CDR3. The D gene is left open where the match is weak. Size values are once, few and many counts, or a class for expanded clones, and some rows have none.

clone size | CDR3 length | J gene | V gene | D gene | CDR3 DNA | CDR3 protein
. | 11 | TRBJ1-1 | TRBV10-3 | TRBD1 | TGTGCCATCAGCCGGGACAGTGAAGCTTTCTTT | CAISRDSEAFF
. | 16 | TRBJ2-3 | TRBV23-1 | . | TGCGCCAGCCCCTCCCACCGTATGTTGGGGACAGATACGCAGTATTTT | CASPSHRMLGTDTQYF
. | 13 | TRBJ2-5 | TRBV18 | . | TGTGCCAGCTCACCGGGAAGAGAAGAGACCCAGTACTTC | CASSPGREETQYF
. | 13 | TRBJ2-3 | TRBV11-1 | . | TGTGCCAGCAGCTTAGACCGGACTAATACGCAGTATTTT | CASSLDRTNTQYF
. | 15 | TRBJ2-7 | TRBV7-9 | . | TGTGCCAGCAGCACCTTCCGGGACAAACAATACGAGCAGTACTTC | CASSTFRDKQYEQYF
. | 15 | TRBJ2-2 | TRBV11-3 | TRBD1 | TGTGCCAGCAGCTTGGGACAGGGTCGGACCGGGGAGCTGTTTTTT | CASSLGQGRTGELFF
. | 17 | TRBJ2-1 | TRBV7-9 | TRBD1 | TGTGCCAGCAGACCTCAACAAGGGACAGGGGACTCTAGTGAGCAGTTCTTC | CASRPQQGTGDSSEQFF
. | 15 | TRBJ2-7 | TRBV28 | . | TGTGCCAGCACCCTCCCCGGGCAGGGCGTCTACGAGCAGTACTTC | CASTLPGQGVYEQYF
. | 15 | TRBJ1-1 | TRBV6-5 | . | TGTGCCAGCAGCCCTGGGCGGGCCAGAACCACTGAAGCTTTCTTT | CASSPGRARTTEAFF
few | 14 | TRBJ1-5 | TRBV2 | TRBD1 | TGTGCCAGCAGTCGGGGGACAGGGAATCAGCCCCAGCATTTT | CASSRGTGNQPQHF
. | 16 | TRBJ2-7 | TRBV12-5 | . | TGTGCTAGTGGTTTGACCCGCCCAGGCCCAGAAACCGAGCAGTACTTC | CASGLTRPGPETEQYF
. | 15 | TRBJ2-7 | TRBV7-2 | . | TGTGCCAGCAGCTCTTTAGACAGAATCACCTACGAGCAGTACTTC | CASSSLDRITYEQYF
. | 15 | TRBJ2-3 | TRBV5-1 | TRBD2 | TGCGCCAGCAGCGGTGAGCGGGGAAGCACAGATACGCAGTATTTT | CASSGERGSTDTQYF
. | 16 | TRBJ1-4 | TRBV5-1 | . | TGCGCCAGCAGCCCCCGACAGGAAGCAACTAATGAAAAACTGTTTTTT | CASSPRQEATNEKLFF
. | 20 | TRBJ1-4 | TRBV4-1 | . | TGCGCCAGTACTAGAGAGCTATACAGGGAGGCGCTTGGGACGAATGAAAAACTGTTTTTT | CASTRELYREALGTNEKLFF
once | 15 | TRBJ2-3 | TRBV13 | . | TGTGCCAGCAGCTTAGGACGACGGGCCACAGATACGCAGTATTTT | CASSLGRRATDTQYF
. | 12 | TRBJ2-2 | TRBV5-1 | . | TGCGCCAGCAGCCTTGGTGGCGGGGAGCTGTTTTTT | CASSLGGGELFF
. | 13 | TRBJ2-3 | TRBV10-3 | . | TGTGCCATCAGTGAGTCAGTGGAGAGTACGCAGTATTTT | CAISESVESTQYF
few | 12 | TRBJ2-7 | TRBV19 | TRBD1 | TGTGCCAGTAGTACTTCAGGGGGAGAGCAGTACTTC | CASSTSGGEQYF
. | 12 | TRBJ2-1 | TRBV6-1 | . | TGTGCCAGCAGTGAAAGACGGGTAAAGGAGTTCTTC | CASSERRVKEFF
. | 15 | TRBJ2-6 | TRBV6-1 | . | TGTGCCAGCAGAGACAGAGCGGTAGGGGCCAACGTCCTGACTTTC | CASRDRAVGANVLTF
. | 16 | TRBJ2-1 | TRBV7-8 | TRBD2 | TGTGCCAGCAGCCTGGGACTAGCGCTCGACTACAATGAGCAGTTCTTC | CASSLGLALDYNEQFF
. | 18 | TRBJ1-4 | TRBV5-4 | TRBD1 | TGTGCCAGCAGCTTGGGGCAGGGGGCCTTTGCAACTAATGAAAAACTGTTTTTT | CASSLGQGAFATNEKLFF
. | 16 | TRBJ2-6 | TRBV7-9 | TRBD1 | TGTGCCAGCAGCTCGGGACAGGGCTCTGGGGCCAACGTCCTGACTTTC | CASSSGQGSGANVLTF
few | 12 | TRBJ1-1 | TRBV19 | . | TGTGCCAGTAGTAACGGGTTCACTGAAGCTTTCTTT | CASSNGFTEAFF
few | 14 | TRBJ1-1 | TRBV9 | . | TGTGCCAGCAGCGCCGTGTATTCACAGGGCCCAGCTTTCTTT | CASSAVYSQGPAFF
once | 13 | TRBJ2-1 | TRBV6-1 | . | TGTGCCATCGTAGCGCCTCTCTACAATGAGCAGTTCTTC | CAIVAPLYNEQFF
. | 11 | TRBJ1-2 | TRBV9 | . | TGTGCCAGCAGCCTTAACTATGGCTACACCTTC | CASSLNYGYTF
. | 14 | TRBJ2-7 | TRBV27 | . | TGTGCCAGCAGTTTAGTTTGGGGGACCTACGAGCAGTACTTC | CASSLVWGTYEQYF
. | 13 | TRBJ2-4 | TRBV10-1 | . | TGCGCCAGCAGTGAGGAGGGCAAAAACATTCAGTACTTC | CASSEEGKNIQYF